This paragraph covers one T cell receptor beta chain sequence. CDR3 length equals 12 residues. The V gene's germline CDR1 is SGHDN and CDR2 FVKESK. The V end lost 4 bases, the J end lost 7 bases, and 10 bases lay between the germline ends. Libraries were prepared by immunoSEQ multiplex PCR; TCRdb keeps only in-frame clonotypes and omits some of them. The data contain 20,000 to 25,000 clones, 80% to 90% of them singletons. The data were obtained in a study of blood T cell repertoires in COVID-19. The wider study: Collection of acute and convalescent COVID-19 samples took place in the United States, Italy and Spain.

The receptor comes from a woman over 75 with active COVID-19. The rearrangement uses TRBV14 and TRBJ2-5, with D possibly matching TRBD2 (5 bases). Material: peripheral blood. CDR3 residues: CASSPDRGTQYF. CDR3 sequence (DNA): TGTGCCAGCAGCCCCGACCGGGGGACCCAGTACTTC.